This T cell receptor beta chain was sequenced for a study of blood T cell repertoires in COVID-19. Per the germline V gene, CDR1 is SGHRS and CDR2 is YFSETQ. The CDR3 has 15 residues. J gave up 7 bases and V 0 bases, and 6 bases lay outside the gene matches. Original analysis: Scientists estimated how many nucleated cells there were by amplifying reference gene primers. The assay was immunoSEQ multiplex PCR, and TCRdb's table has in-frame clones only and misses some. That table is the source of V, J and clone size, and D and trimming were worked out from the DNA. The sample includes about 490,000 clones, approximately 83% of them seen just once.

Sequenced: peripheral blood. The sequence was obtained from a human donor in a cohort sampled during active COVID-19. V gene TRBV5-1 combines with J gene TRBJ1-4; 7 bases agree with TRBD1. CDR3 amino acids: CASSLGQGRREKLFF. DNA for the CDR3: TGCGCCAGCAGCTTGGGACAGGGAAGACGTGAAAAACTGTTTTTT. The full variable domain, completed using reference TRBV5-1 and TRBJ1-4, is KAGVTQTPRYLIKTRGQQVTLSCSPISGHRSVSWYQQTPGQGLQFLFEYFSETQRNKGNFPGRFSGRQFSNSRSEMNVSTLELGDSALYLCASSLGQGRREKLFFGSGTQLSVL.